These 23 T cell receptor beta chains share one sample of origin, sequenced in a study of Graves' ophthalmopathy and Graves' hyperthyroidism. Scientists amplified the TCR beta CDR3 regions from RNA transcripts. An initial RT-PCR round employing HTBI primers preceded a second-round multiplex PCR. Each CDR3 protein is one row after TCRdb ran MiXCR on the multiplex PCR reads. The sample includes 340,000 or so distinct CDR3 sequences, under 20% seen only once; the top ten take around an eighth. Sequenced input: peripheral blood. All receptors derive from an adult man with Graves' ophthalmopathy.

This clonotype was observed many times. The chain carries TRBV7-2 and TRBJ2-5, with a possible D match to TRBD2 (5 bases). V lost 5 bases and J lost 5, with 9 bases in between. The CDR3 totals 12 residues. Germline assignment: CDR1 SGHTA and CDR2 FQGNSA. CDR3 nucleotides: TGTGCCAGCAGCCTGGGAGCGGAGACCCAGTACTTC. Amino acid sequence: CASSLGAETQYF.

This clonotype occurred many times. The rearrangement links TRBV20-1 to TRBJ2-7; TRBD2 agrees at 9 bases. V dropped 5 bases and J dropped 1; count of bases not matched to a gene: 6. In germline, CDR1 is DFQATT, CDR2 SNEGSKA (reference sequence). The CDR3 is made up of 14 amino acids. The CDR3 spells CSAVLAGLSYEQYF. The CDR3 DNA follows: TGCAGTGCTGTTCTAGCGGGACTTTCCTACGAGCAGTACTTC.

This clonotype was detected many times. J is TRBJ2-5 and V is TRBV27; D ambiguous. The V end lost 1 base, the J end lost 2 bases, and 8 bases lay between the germline ends. Germline V gene lookup returns CDR1 MNHEY and CDR2 SMNVEV (reference sequence). The CDR3 runs to 14 residues. The CDR3 spells CASSLLLGQETQYF. The DNA for the CDR3 is TGTGCCAGCAGTTTATTGCTCGGACAAGAGACCCAGTACTTC.

This clonotype turned up a few times. The chain uses TRBV7-2 and TRBJ1-5; D call uncertain. Germline CDR1 SGHTA, CDR2 FQGNSA. The CDR3 consists of 15 residues. Trimming left V 0 bases short and J 8 bases short, with 14 bases between. DNA of the CDR3: TGTGCCAGCAGCTTAGCGAGCGTCACCGGGGAGCCCCAGCATTTT. Amino acid sequence: CASSLASVTGEPQHF. Filled out from reference TRBV7-2 and TRBJ1-5, the complete variable domain reads GAGVSQSPSNKVTEKGKDVELRCDPISGHTALYWYRQSLGQGLEFLIYFQGNSAPDKSGLPSDRFSAERTGGSVSTLTIQRTQQEDSAVYLCASSLASVTGEPQHFGDGTRLSIL.

This clonotype has a count of ten or more. The chain's CDR3 is CAISESGSGTYEQYF. Here the CDR3 DNA reads TGTGCCATCAGTGAGTCCGGGTCCGGGACCTACGAGCAGTACTTC. V and J are TRBV10-3 and TRBJ2-7, with a weak D call TRBD2 (5 bases). CDR3 length: 15 amino acids. Trimming cost V 0 bases and J 2 bases, with 11 bases left between them. From germline, CDR1 is ENHRY and CDR2 SYGVKD.

There are many counts of this clonotype. The rearrangement links TRBV4-1 to TRBJ2-5; no clear D gene. Germline CDR1 is MGHRA and CDR2 is YSYEKL. Trimming pared 1 base from V and 3 bases from J, leaving 12 bases between. The CDR3 runs 15 residues. The chain's CDR3 is CASSQGITPKETQYF. CDR3 in DNA: TGCGCCAGCAGCCAAGGCATTACCCCAAAAGAGACCCAGTACTTC.

This clonotype was detected many times. This rearrangement joins TRBV5-1 to TRBJ2-7; D gene uncertain. Trimming shortened V by 3 bases and J by 4 bases, and 8 bases separated the two germline ends. Germline V lookup: CDR1 SGHRS, CDR2 YFSETQ. This CDR3 comprises 12 residues. CDR3 coding DNA: TGCGCCAGCAGCTCAAACACTTACGAGCAGTACTTC. Translating it yields CASSSNTYEQYF.

This clonotype was observed many times. The chain carries TRBV9 and TRBJ2-5; perhaps D is TRBD1 or TRBD2 (5 bases each). V gave up 1 base and J gave up 4 bases, with 11 bases separating them. Germline assignment: CDR1 SGDLS and CDR2 YYNGEE. The CDR3 contains 14 residues. As DNA, the CDR3 is TGTGCCAGCAGCGTAACGTCAGGGAGAGAGACCCAGTACTTC. Encoded protein: CASSVTSGRETQYF.

As concerns this clonotype: With a much larger clone just one base away, this may be a read error. Here the CDR3 omits its conserved ending phenylalanine or tryptophan, so a read error is the likely source. The chain uses TRBV24-1 and TRBJ2-7; D remains unclear. Per the germline V gene, CDR1 is KGHDR and CDR2 is SFDVKD. The CDR3 spans 13 residues. V was trimmed by 3 bases and J by 1 base, leaving 6 bases between them. The CDR3 loop reads CATSDPQSYEQYL. The CDR3 DNA follows: TGTGCCACCAGTGATCCCCAGTCCTACGAGCAGTACCTC.

This clonotype showed up many times. The gene calls are TRBV5-1 and TRBJ2-7; no definite D call. This CDR3 comprises 14 residues. CDR1 is SGHRS, CDR2 YFSETQ, per germline. Trimming took off 0 bases at V and 7 bases at J, with 14 bases between the two ends. CDR3 sequence reads: CASSLDLSIREQYF. In DNA, the CDR3 is TGCGCCAGCAGCTTGGATCTCTCAATACGGGAGCAGTACTTC.

The rearrangement uses TRBV11-2 and TRBJ2-7, with 12 bases that match TRBD2. J gave up 4 bases and V 6 bases, and 4 bases lay outside the gene matches. CDR3 size: 14 residues. Per the germline V gene, CDR1 is SGHAT and CDR2 is FQNNGV. CDR3 sequence reads: CASRILAGGYEQYF. CDR3 sequence (DNA): TGTGCCAGCAGAATTCTAGCGGGAGGGTACGAGCAGTACTTC.

Ten or more counts support this clonotype. The V and J genes are TRBV13 and TRBJ1-2; perhaps TRBD1 as D (5 bases). Germline assignment: CDR1 PRHDT and CDR2 FYEKMQ (reference sequence). This CDR3 has 17 amino acids. Trimming cost V 4 bases and J 4 bases, with 22 bases left between them. The CDR3 region has the DNA TGTGCCAGCAGCTCCACCGCGGGGCGGACGTCTTTCTATGGCTACACCTTC. Protein sequence: CASSSTAGRTSFYGYTF.

This clonotype was observed at least ten times. The V and J genes are TRBV10-3 and TRBJ2-5; 12 bases are a match to TRBD2. V shed 4 bases, J shed 7 bases, and the junction held 22 bases outside the gene matches. CDR1 ENHRY and CDR2 SYGVKD come from the germline V gene. The CDR3 has 20 amino acids. The CDR3 reads CAISAVTSGSSGPRLRTQYF. In nucleotides, the CDR3 is TGTGCCATCAGTGCCGTGACTAGCGGGAGCAGCGGACCCCGATTGAGGACCCAGTACTTC.

This clonotype was recorded at least ten times. V usage is TRBV29-1 and J usage is TRBJ2-5; 8 bases align to TRBD1. This CDR3 spans 15 amino acids. Germline assignment: CDR1 SQVTM and CDR2 ANQGSEA. Trimming at V came to 1 base and at J to 3 bases, leaving 7 bases not matched to a gene. CDR3 DNA: TGCAGCGTTGAAGGCACGGGACAGGTAGAAGAGACCCAGTACTTC. It codes for CSVEGTGQVEETQYF. Looking up the rest from reference TRBV29-1 and TRBJ2-5 gives the full variable domain: SAVISQKPSRDICQRGTSLTIQCQVDSQVTMMFWYRQQPGQSLTLIATANQGSEATYESGFVIDKFPISRPNLTFSTLTVSNMSPEDSSIYLCSVEGTGQVEETQYFGPGTRLLVL.

This clonotype was seen more than once but under ten times. The CDR3 bases are TGTGCCAGCAGCGCAAACCAGGGTATCACTGAAGCTTTCTTT. Protein: CASSANQGITEAFF. The chain is built from TRBV11-2 and TRBJ1-1; tentative D call: TRBD1 (5 bases). The CDR3 extends over 14 amino acids. V was clipped by 5 bases and J by 4 bases, with 14 bases between them. The V gene's germline CDR1 is SGHAT and CDR2 FQNNGV.

This clonotype was seen at least ten times. The J gene is TRBJ1-5, the V gene TRBV12-3 or TRBV12-4; D perhaps matches TRBD1 (5 bases). Trimming removed 1 base from V and 2 bases from J, with 9 bases in between. The CDR3 spans 15 residues. In nucleotides, the CDR3 is TGTGCCAGCAGTTTAGTGGCAGGGCGCAATCAGCCCCAGCATTTT. Translated: CASSLVAGRNQPQHF.

Ten or more counts support this clonotype. This chain connects TRBV7-2 to TRBJ2-7; D not resolved. The CDR3 has 16 amino acids. The ends were cut back, 0 bases at V and 2 bases at J, with 14 bases in the middle. The germline V gene has CDR1 SGHTA and CDR2 FQGNSA. The CDR3 spells CASSLAAGRVPYEQYF. CDR3 nucleotides: TGTGCCAGCAGCTTAGCGGCAGGAAGAGTCCCCTACGAGCAGTACTTC.

This clonotype was found many times. V gene TRBV29-1 combines with J gene TRBJ1-2; a weak D match, TRBD1 (5 bases). The CDR3 has 13 residues. Trimming stripped 3 bases from V and 0 bases from J, with 8 bases between. Looked up from germline, CDR1 is SQVTM and CDR2 is ANQGSEA. In nucleotides, the CDR3 is TGCAGCGTTGAGGGGGGTACTAACTATGGCTACACCTTC. This encodes CSVEGGTNYGYTF.

The sample holds a few counts of this clonotype. The J gene is TRBJ2-7, the V gene TRBV6-2 or TRBV6-3; 9 bases fit TRBD1. From germline, CDR1 is MNHEY and CDR2 SVGEGT. The trim removed 9 bases at V and 6 bases at J, leaving 15 bases unmatched. CDR3 length: 15 residues. CDR3 amino acids: CASRGSGQGFREQYF. The CDR3, as DNA: TGTGCCAGTAGAGGAAGTGGACAGGGGTTTCGCGAGCAGTACTTC.

The table lists this clonotype with many counts. The chain has TRBV5-1 and TRBJ1-2; TRBD1 matches 8 bases. The CDR3 contains 14 residues. Germline V gene lookup returns CDR1 SGHRS and CDR2 YFSETQ. The junction had 10 bases not matched to a gene; V was cut back by 4 bases and J by 8 bases. CDR3 residues: CASSLQQGGGGYTF. The CDR3 DNA reads TGCGCCAGCAGCCTTCAACAGGGGGGGGGCGGCTACACCTTC.

This clonotype was observed many times. This chain links TRBV6-2 or TRBV6-3 with TRBJ1-1; 9 positions match TRBD1. The CDR3 runs 16 residues. Trimming at V came to 5 bases and at J to 0 bases, leaving 7 bases not matched to a gene. Germline V gene sequence: CDR1 MNHEY, CDR2 SVGEGT. CDR3 residues: CASSTGTGYLNTEAFF. CDR3 coding DNA: TGTGCCAGCAGTACCGGGACAGGGTATTTGAACACTGAAGCTTTCTTT.

The table lists this clonotype with many counts. This chain uses TRBV6-1 with TRBJ2-7, with unresolved D. The CDR3 consists of 15 residues. The ends were cut back, 4 bases at V and 3 bases at J, with 16 bases in the middle. From germline, CDR1 is MNHNS and CDR2 SASEGT. The CDR3 bases are TGTGCCAGCAGTGTTGAGCAAAGCTCCCTCTACGAGCAGTACTTC. Amino acid sequence: CASSVEQSSLYEQYF.

Ten or more counts support this clonotype. The rearrangement uses TRBV19 and TRBJ2-7; TRBD1 matches at 8 bases. Germline-derived CDR1 and CDR2 are LNHDA and SQIVND (reference sequence). With 7 bases clipped from V and 0 bases from J, the junction kept 5 bases outside the gene matches. CDR3 size: 14 residues. The DNA for the CDR3 is TGTGCCAGTAACCCAGGGGGCAGCTCCTACGAGCAGTACTTC. Its translation: CASNPGGSSYEQYF.